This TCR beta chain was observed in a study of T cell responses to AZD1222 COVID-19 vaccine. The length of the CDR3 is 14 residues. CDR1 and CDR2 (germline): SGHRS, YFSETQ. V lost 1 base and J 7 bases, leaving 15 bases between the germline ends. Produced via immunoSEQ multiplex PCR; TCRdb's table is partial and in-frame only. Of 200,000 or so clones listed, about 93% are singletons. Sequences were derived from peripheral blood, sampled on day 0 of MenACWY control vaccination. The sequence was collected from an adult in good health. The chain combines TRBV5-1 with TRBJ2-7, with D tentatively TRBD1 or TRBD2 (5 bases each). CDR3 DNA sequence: TGCGCCAGCAGCTTGAGGGACCCGACGGGTGAGCAGTACTTC. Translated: CASSLRDPTGEQYF.